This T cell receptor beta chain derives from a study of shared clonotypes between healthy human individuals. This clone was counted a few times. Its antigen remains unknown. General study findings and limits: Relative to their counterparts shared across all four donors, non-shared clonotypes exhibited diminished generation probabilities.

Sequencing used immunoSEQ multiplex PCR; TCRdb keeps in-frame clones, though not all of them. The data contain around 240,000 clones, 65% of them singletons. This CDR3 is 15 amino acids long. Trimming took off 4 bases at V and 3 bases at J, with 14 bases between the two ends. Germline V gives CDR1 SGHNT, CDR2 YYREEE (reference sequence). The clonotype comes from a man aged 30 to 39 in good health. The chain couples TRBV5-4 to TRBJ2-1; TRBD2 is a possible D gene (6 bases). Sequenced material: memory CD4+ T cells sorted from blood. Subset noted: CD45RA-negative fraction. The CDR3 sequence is CASSGGRGSYNEQFF. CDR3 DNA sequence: TGTGCCAGCAGCGGGGGACGGGGGAGCTACAATGAGCAGTTCTTC.